The table lists the clone carrying this T cell receptor (beta chain) with a count of one. The antigen remains undetermined. The CDR3 is 18 amino acids. The V end was cut by 1 base, the J end by 0 bases, with 17 bases between. CDR1 and CDR2 (germline): SGHAT, FQDESV (reference sequence). These data originate in a study of a mutant IDH1 vaccine in newly diagnosed glioma. The wider study: In some groups vaccination began 4-6 weeks post-radiotherapy; others received it with temozolomide. Patients' prior therapy spanned radiotherapy, temozolomide, or both; most underwent both. Findings and limits, study-wide: No link was apparently found between pseudoprogression and changes in top peripheral T cell clonotypes. Researchers report vaccine-induced immune responses in roughly 93% of patients.

As for time point: week 23, last vaccination. In every dose of vaccine, 300 ug of mutant IDH1 20-mer peptide was given alongside topical imiquimod. This table comes from immunoSEQ multiplex PCR, and its TCRdb copy is limited to in-frame clones, with some not included. The top ten hold 13% of the sample, which has approximately 70,000 clones, about 80% seen once. The clonotype originates from a man younger than 35 with glioma. The chain carries TRBV11-1 and TRBJ2-3; a weak D match, TRBD2 (6 bases). Sequencing used PBMCs, obtained from a glioma patient whose treatment included an IDH1 peptide vaccine. The CDR3: CASSLDPGVQTSTDTQYF. CDR3 bases: TGTGCCAGCAGCTTAGACCCGGGGGTTCAAACTAGCACAGATACGCAGTATTTT.